This record looks at one T cell receptor (beta chain) sequence and its context. Its antigen remains undetermined. No much larger clone exists at a distance of one base, and base qualities are not known. These data belong to a study of cytomegalovirus exposure and HLA in healthy donors (dated by TCRdb to 2017 to 2019). In the study overall: A later analysis indicated that the 120 or so validation repertoires were generated on the platform also employed for the roughly 730 repertoires of the first cohort. The study was designed to test whether signatures of past pathogen exposure could be identified by cataloging public T cell receptors. Along with the roughly 670-subject first cohort, a separate validation cohort of about 110 different subjects was used. To predict cytomegalovirus infection status, the study combined high-throughput TCR immunosequencing, statistical association of individual TCRs with disease status, and machine learning. Overall study outcomes, separate from this receptor: Most TCR sequences were seen in very few donors, while some public TCRs were found in many individuals. The study listed 170 or so TCR beta chains as associated with cytomegalovirus. A later analysis found that TCRs clustered in the first cohort also tended to co-occur in the 120 validation repertoires, with approximately 94% of cluster scores above 0. All 120 or so repertoires were used to score co-occurrence in the validation cohort in a later analysis, because that analysis had no HLA typing for the cohort. The authors suggested that the approach could potentially be generalized to other disease states and immunological phenotypes. The classifier was reported to diagnose cytomegalovirus status with high specificity and sensitivity in both the original and validation cohorts. In vitro tests confirmed that a few of the cytomegalovirus-associated TCR beta chains recognize cytomegalovirus antigens.

Library preparation employed the immunoSEQ multiplex PCR assay. Per the original workflow: A statistical classification framework was built for diagnosing cytomegalovirus status from the catalog of TCR beta chain sequences. Here the immuneACCESS table is served through TCRdb, limited to in-frame sequences with V and J called. Missing clones are a known gap in these copies; in checked studies unresolved V genes cover under half, and the rest lacks a known reason. The V and J calls and clone size were taken over from that table, and D and trimming were inferred from the DNA. The sample table lists 100,000 to 120,000 clones, roughly nine tenths of them with a count of one. Approximately 1.9% of the sample is in the top ten clones. Separate from the approximately 730-subject first cohort, the validation cohort of 95 to 150 subjects was the group to which the donors belonged. There are 13 amino acids in the CDR3, from cysteine to phenylalanine inclusive. The CDR3 DNA has 39 bases and is translated from base 1. The junction shows trimming of 5 bases on V and 4 bases on J, plus 11 bases between the germline ends. CDR1 and CDR2, looked up from the germline V gene, are SGHTA and FQGNSA.

The chain is made from TRBV7-2 and TRBJ2-5; possibly the D gene is TRBD1, per 6 matching bases. The TCR comes from a woman under 30 in good health and CMV-seronegative. Material: PBMCs. The CDR3 sequence is CASSRGQLETQYF. The nucleotide sequence is given as TGTGCCAGCAGCCGCGGACAGTTAGAGACCCAGTACTTC.